Listed here is a single T cell receptor (beta chain). Its specificity is unknown. This entry is derived from a study of graft-versus-host responses after intestinal transplantation. From germline, CDR1 is MNHNY and CDR2 SVGAGI (reference sequence). This CDR3 is built from 12 residues. V dropped 5 bases and J dropped 6 bases, with 11 bases sitting between them. Repertoires were generated with immunoSEQ multiplex PCR, while TCRdb's copy carries only in-frame clones and drops some. The repertoire holds tens of thousands of clones, around 90% seen once, with approximately 5.5% in the top ten. This chain uses TRBV6-6 with TRBJ2-7, with a possible D match to TRBD1 (8 bases). The sample consisted of unstimulated CD8+ T cells sorted from spleen or lymph node cells, taken before intestinal transplant. The clonotype originates from a human donor who received an intestinal transplant. CDR3 in DNA: TGTGCCAGCAGTACAGGGGGGGTCGAGCAGTACTTC. Protein sequence: CASSTGGVEQYF.